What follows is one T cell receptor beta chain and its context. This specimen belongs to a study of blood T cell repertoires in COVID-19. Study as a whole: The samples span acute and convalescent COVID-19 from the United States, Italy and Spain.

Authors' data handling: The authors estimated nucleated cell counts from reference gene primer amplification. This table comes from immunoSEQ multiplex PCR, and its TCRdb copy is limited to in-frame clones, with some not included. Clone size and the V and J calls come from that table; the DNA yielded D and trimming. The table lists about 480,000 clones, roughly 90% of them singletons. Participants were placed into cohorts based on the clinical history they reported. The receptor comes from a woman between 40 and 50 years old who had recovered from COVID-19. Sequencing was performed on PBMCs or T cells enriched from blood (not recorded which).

CDR3 DNA sequence: TGTGCCAGCACCCCACAGACGAACACTGAAGCTTTCTTT. This translates into CASTPQTNTEAFF. The chain joins TRBV7-9 to TRBJ1-1; no firm D call. The germline V gene encodes CDR1 SEHNR and CDR2 FQNEAQ (reference sequence). Trimming took off 7 bases at V and 1 base at J, with 10 bases between the two ends. This CDR3 has 13 amino acids.